This entry is about one T cell receptor beta chain. Its antigen remains unknown. The data belong to a study of CD8+CD57+ T cells in acquired aplastic anemia. Study-level information: The study obtained an average of about 3.4 ug of DNA from sorted CD4+ and CD8+ cells.

Whole-study findings and limits: Levels of CD8+ Simpson's diversity were not significantly distinct in patients versus controls. Roughly 27 shared CD8+ CDR3s appeared highly expressed within patients' immunodominant clones.

Germline V gene sequence: CDR1 SQVTM, CDR2 ANQGSEA. Trimming stripped 4 bases from V and 2 bases from J, with 11 bases between. CDR3 size: 13 residues. TCR beta VDJ and CDR3 profiles were obtained from a genomic DNA template. TCRdb re-analysed the reads in MiXCR, keeping a single row per CDR3 protein. Of 150,000 to 200,000 distinct CDR3 sequences detected, about 64% appear once; the ten largest clones hold roughly 46%. This receptor was taken from a human donor with severe aplastic anemia or a healthy control (not recorded which). The chain couples TRBV29-1 to TRBJ1-1; D is possibly TRBD1 (6 bases). Sequenced material: sorted CD4+, CD8+, or CD8+CD57+ T cells (not recorded which) from PBMCs. The DNA of the CDR3 is TGCAGCGTTGTTGGCGGGGGCAACACTGAAGCTTTCTTT. It codes for CSVVGGGNTEAFF. Complete variable domain (other parts from reference TRBV29-1 and TRBJ1-1): SAVISQKPSRDICQRGTSLTIQCQVDSQVTMMFWYRQQPGQSLTLIATANQGSEATYESGFVIDKFPISRPNLTFSTLTVSNMSPEDSSIYLCSVVGGGNTEAFFGQGTRLTVV.